One and the same sample provided the 10 T cell receptor beta chains below, sequenced in a study of regulatory T cells in long-lasting Graves disease. In building TCR beta libraries, iRepertoire HTBI primers were used together with Arm-PCR of CDR3 regions. TCRdb reprocessed the multiplex PCR reads with MiXCR, giving one entry per CDR3 protein. Here the sample spans roughly 490,000 distinct CDR3 sequences, 20% to 25% being singletons. Time point reported: persistent/refractory GD, antithyroid drugs over 5 years with positive TRAb. From RNA extracted from PBMCs, the TCR library was made. Sequenced material: peripheral blood mononuclear cells (PBMCs), taken when the disease was refractory, from a patient treated with antithyroid drugs. The source of these receptors is a female donor with Graves disease.

V and J are TRBV7-2 and TRBJ1-4; maybe TRBD1 (6 bases). This CDR3 spans 14 amino acids. Germline lookup yields CDR1 SGHTA and CDR2 FQGNSA. The V end was cut by 4 bases, the J end by 7 bases, with 13 bases between. The CDR3 DNA reads as TGTGCCAGCAGCTCACAGGGAGCGGCTGAAAAACTGTTTTTT. Translated, it gives CASSSQGAAEKLFF.

This clonotype was counted at least ten times. V and J are TRBV12-5 and TRBJ2-7; TRBD1 matches 7 bases. The junction had 5 bases not matched to a gene; V was cut back by 10 bases and J by 2 bases. Per the germline V gene, CDR1 is LGHNT and CDR2 is FRNRAP. The CDR3 sequence is 12 residues long. For the CDR3, the DNA is TGTGCTACTAAGGGACAGACCTACGAGCAGTACTTC. Translated, it gives CATKGQTYEQYF.

This clonotype was recorded at least ten times. The junction and the germline gene differ at one end; a read error may be behind it. The chain has TRBV7-7 and TRBJ2-5; D could derive from TRBD1 or TRBD2 (5 bases each). The CDR3 is made up of 14 amino acids. Germline V gene lookup returns CDR1 SSHAT and CDR2 FNYEAQ (reference sequence). The CDR3: CASSFGTEQETQYF. As DNA, the CDR3 is TGTGCTAGCAGCTTCGGGACCGAGCAAGAGACCCAGTACTTC. The whole variable domain, remainder taken from reference TRBV7-7 and TRBJ2-5, is GAGVSQSPRYKVTKRGQDVTLRCDPISSHATLYWYQQALGQGPEFLTYFNYEAQPDKSGLPSDRFSAERPEGSISTLTIQRTEQRDSAMYRCASSFGTEQETQYFGPGTRLLVL.

On this clonotype: Mismatch with germline at one junction end may stem from a read error. The chain links TRBV19 to TRBJ2-7; D is uncertain. Per germline, CDR1 LNHDA and CDR2 SQIVND (reference sequence). The CDR3 consists of 12 residues. This CDR3 is CASRLGSSEQYF. CDR3 DNA: TGTGCCAGTAGGCTAGGCTCCTCCGAGCAGTACTTC.

This clonotype has a count of ten or more. The chain couples TRBV28 to TRBJ1-2, with no clear D. The germline gives CDR1 MDHEN, CDR2 SYDVKM. The CDR3 length is 14 residues. V was shortened by 10 bases and J by 0 bases, with 15 bases between the two germline ends. The CDR3 sequence is CANARPGANYGYTF. The CDR3 coding sequence is TGTGCCAACGCTCGGCCCGGAGCTAACTATGGCTACACCTTC.

The rearrangement joins TRBV29-1 to TRBJ2-5; 11 nucleotides align to TRBD2. The J segment lost 4 bases and the V segment lost 6 bases, leaving 10 bases of the junction unmatched. Germline CDR1 is SQVTM and CDR2 is ANQGSEA. There are 15 residues in the CDR3. CDR3 region: CSVTLAGVEGETQYF. CDR3 in DNA: TGCAGCGTCACACTAGCGGGAGTTGAGGGAGAGACCCAGTACTTC. Together with reference TRBV29-1 and TRBJ2-5, the CDR3 gives the full variable domain: SAVISQKPSRDICQRGTSLTIQCQVDSQVTMMFWYRQQPGQSLTLIATANQGSEATYESGFVIDKFPISRPNLTFSTLTVSNMSPEDSSIYLCSVTLAGVEGETQYFGPGTRLLVL.

V usage is TRBV24-1 and J usage is TRBJ2-7; D is perhaps TRBD2 (6 bases). This CDR3 has 16 amino acids. V was pared by 9 bases and J by 3 bases, with 23 bases between. Germline CDR1 KGHDR, CDR2 SFDVKD. The CDR3 DNA sequence: TGTGCCACCGCCCGCCGGGGGAGCGATAGTTACTACGAGCAGTACTTC. It yields the protein CATARRGSDSYYEQYF.

This rearrangement joins TRBV11-3 to TRBJ2-5; 8 nucleotides align to TRBD1. Germline CDR1 and CDR2: SGHNT and YENEEA. V lost 0 bases, J lost 5 bases, and 17 bases stayed unmatched. The CDR3 spans 19 residues. Here the CDR3 reads CASSLEAMWTGSPSETQYF. The CDR3, as DNA: TGTGCCAGCAGCTTAGAAGCGATGTGGACAGGGAGCCCGTCGGAGACCCAGTACTTC. The entire variable domain, with the rest obtained from reference TRBV11-3 and TRBJ2-5, is as follows: EAGVVQSPRYKIIEKKQPVAFWCNPISGHNTLYWYLQNLGQGPELLIRYENEEAVDDSQLPKDRFSAERLKGVDSTLKIQPAELGDSAVYLCASSLEAMWTGSPSETQYFGPGTRLLVL.

With regard to this clonotype: This may come from a read error, since a much larger clone is one base off. The chain is built from TRBV7-2 and TRBJ2-5; D is unclear. CDR3 length: 13 residues. Trimming removed 7 bases from V and 5 bases from J, with 14 bases in between. Germline assignment: CDR1 SGHTA and CDR2 FQGNSA. The CDR3 DNA sequence: TGTGCCAGCAACTTTCGGGTATGGGAGACCCAGTACTTC. Protein sequence: CASNFRVWETQYF.

The rearrangement links TRBV5-5 to TRBJ2-5; TRBD1 agrees at 8 bases. After removal of 2 bases from V and 8 bases from J, the junction contained 14 bases not matched to a gene. The CDR3 length is 16 residues. Looked up from germline, CDR1 is SGHKS and CDR2 is YYEKEE (reference sequence). The CDR3 here is CASSFGGQGARGTQYF. CDR3 nucleotide sequence: TGTGCCAGCAGCTTCGGGGGTCAGGGGGCGCGGGGAACCCAGTACTTC.